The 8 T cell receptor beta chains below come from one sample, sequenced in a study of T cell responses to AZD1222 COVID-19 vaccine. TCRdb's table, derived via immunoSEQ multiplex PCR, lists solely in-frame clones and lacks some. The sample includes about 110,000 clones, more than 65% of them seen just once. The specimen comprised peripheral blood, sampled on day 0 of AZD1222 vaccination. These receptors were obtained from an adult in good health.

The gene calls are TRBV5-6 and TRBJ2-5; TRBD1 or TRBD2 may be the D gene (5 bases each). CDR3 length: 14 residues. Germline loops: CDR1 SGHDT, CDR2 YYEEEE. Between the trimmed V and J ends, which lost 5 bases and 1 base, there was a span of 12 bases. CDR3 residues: CASSPGTVQETQYF. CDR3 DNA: TGTGCCAGCAGTCCCGGGACGGTCCAAGAGACCCAGTACTTC. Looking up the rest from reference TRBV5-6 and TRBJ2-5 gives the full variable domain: DAGVTQSPTHLIKTRGQQVTLRCSPKSGHDTVSWYQQALGQGPQFIFQYYEEEERQRGNFPDRFSGHQFPNYSSELNVNALLLGDSALYLCASSPGTVQETQYFGPGTRLLVL.

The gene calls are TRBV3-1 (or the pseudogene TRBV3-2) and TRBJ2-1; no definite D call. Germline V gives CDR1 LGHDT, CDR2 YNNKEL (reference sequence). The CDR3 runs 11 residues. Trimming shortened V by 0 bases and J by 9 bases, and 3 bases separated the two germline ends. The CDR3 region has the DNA TGTGCCAGCAGCCAAGAAAGTGAGCAGTTCTTC. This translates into CASSQESEQFF.

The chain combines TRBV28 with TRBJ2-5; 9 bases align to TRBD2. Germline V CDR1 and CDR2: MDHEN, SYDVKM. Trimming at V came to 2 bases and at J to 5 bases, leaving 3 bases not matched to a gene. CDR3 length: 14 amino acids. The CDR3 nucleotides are TGTGCCAGCAGTTTAACTAGCGGGCCTGAGACCCAGTACTTC. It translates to CASSLTSGPETQYF.

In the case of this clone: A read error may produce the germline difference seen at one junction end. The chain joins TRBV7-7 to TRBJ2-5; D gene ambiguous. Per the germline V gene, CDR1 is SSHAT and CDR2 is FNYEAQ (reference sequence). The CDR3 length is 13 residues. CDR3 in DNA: TGTGCTAGCAGCTTAGATTGGTTAGAGACCCAGTACTTC. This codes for CASSLDWLETQYF.

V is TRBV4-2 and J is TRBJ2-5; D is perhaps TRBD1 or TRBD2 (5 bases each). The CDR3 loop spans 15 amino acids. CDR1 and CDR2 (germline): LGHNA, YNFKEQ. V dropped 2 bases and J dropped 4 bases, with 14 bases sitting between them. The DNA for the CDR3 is TGTGCCAGCAGCCAATTCGCCGGGACCACAGAGACCCAGTACTTC. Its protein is CASSQFAGTTETQYF.

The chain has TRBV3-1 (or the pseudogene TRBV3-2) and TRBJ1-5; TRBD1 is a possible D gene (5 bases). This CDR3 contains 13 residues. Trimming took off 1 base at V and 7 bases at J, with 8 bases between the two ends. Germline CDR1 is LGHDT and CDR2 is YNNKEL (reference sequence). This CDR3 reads CASSQGRAQPQHF. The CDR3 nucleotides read TGTGCCAGCAGCCAAGGCAGGGCGCAGCCCCAGCATTTT.

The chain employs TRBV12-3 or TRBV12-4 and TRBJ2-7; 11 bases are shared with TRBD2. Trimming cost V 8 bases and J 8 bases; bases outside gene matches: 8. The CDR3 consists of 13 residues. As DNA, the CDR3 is TGTGCCAGCCGTCCTACTAGCGGGAGAAAGCAGTACTTC. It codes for CASRPTSGRKQYF.

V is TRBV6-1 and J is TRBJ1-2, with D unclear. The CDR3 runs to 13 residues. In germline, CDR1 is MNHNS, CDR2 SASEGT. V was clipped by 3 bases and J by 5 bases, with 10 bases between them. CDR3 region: CASSDNPRYGYTF. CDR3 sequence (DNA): TGTGCCAGCAGTGACAACCCCCGTTATGGCTACACCTTC.